The sequence of this T cell receptor (beta chain) was determined in a study of T cell responses to AZD1222 COVID-19 vaccine. General study findings and limits: Close to half of spike-specific TCRs reportedly recognize unmutated variant regions. Researchers report vaccine-associated CD4 TCRs spanning spike, with dominance at 160-218 and 743-854. Clonal diversity was possibly underestimated, and the donors were mostly white British, with more females.

About this clone: The target antigen is unknown.

The protocol was immunoSEQ multiplex PCR, while the TCRdb copy is restricted to in-frame clones and leaves out a portion. The table lists some 150,000 clones, around nine tenths of them singletons. Germline V CDR1 and CDR2: KGHSH, LQKENI. The CDR3 contains 15 residues. The V and J ends lost 6 bases and 2 bases respectively, with 16 bases between them. This rearrangement joins TRBV18 to TRBJ2-5, with D perhaps TRBD1 (6 bases). The sequence came from an adult in good health. The sequences come from peripheral blood, collected on day 0 of AZD1222 vaccination. The CDR3 here is CASSQVTGLQETQYF. For the CDR3, the DNA is TGTGCCAGCTCTCAAGTAACAGGGCTACAAGAGACCCAGTACTTC. The complete variable domain, with remaining parts taken from reference TRBV18 and TRBJ2-5, reads NAGVMQNPRHLVRRRGQEARLRCSPMKGHSHVYWYRQLPEEGLKFMVYLQKENIIDESGMPKERFSAEFPKEGPSILRIQQVVRGDSAAYFCASSQVTGLQETQYFGPGTRLLVL.